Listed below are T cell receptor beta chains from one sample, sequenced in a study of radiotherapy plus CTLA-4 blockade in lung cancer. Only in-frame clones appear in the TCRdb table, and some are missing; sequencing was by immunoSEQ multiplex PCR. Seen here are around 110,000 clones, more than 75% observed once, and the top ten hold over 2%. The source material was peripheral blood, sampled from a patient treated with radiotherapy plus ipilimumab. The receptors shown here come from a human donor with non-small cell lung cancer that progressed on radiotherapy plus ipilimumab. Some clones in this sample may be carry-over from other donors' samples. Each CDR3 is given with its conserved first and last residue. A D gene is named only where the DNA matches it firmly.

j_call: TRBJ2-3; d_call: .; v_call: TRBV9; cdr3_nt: TGTGCCAGCAGCCCGGGGGCTAGCACAGATACGCAGTATTTT; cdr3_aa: CASSPGASTDTQYF
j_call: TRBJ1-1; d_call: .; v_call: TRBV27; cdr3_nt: TGTGCCAGCAGTCTAGACAGGATGAACACTGAAGCTTTCTTT; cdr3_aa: CASSLDRMNTEAFF
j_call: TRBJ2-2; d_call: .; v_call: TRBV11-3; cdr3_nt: TGTGCCAGCAGTATTGGGGGGGCGGACACCGGGGAGCTGTTTTTT; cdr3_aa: CASSIGGADTGELFF
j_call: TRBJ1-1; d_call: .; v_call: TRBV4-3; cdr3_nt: TGCGCCAGCAGCCAGTTAGGGACTGGGAACACTGAAGCTTTCTTT; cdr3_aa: CASSQLGTGNTEAFF
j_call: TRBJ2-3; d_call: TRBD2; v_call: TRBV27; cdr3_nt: TGTGCCAGCACCCGCAAGGGGACTAGTCTCACAGATACGCAGTATTTT; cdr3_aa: CASTRKGTSLTDTQYF
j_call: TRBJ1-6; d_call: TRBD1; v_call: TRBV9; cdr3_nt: TGTGCCAGCAGCGCTCAGACAGGGGTTAATTCACCCCTCCACTTT; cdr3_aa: CASSAQTGVNSPLHF
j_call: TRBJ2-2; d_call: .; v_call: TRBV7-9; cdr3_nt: TGTGCCAGCAGCCACAAGGGCACCGGGGAGCTGTTTTTT; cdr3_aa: CASSHKGTGELFF
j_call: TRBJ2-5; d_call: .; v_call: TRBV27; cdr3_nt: TGTGCCAGCAGCACGGGGGGCAGGGAGACCCAGTACTTC; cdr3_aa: CASSTGGRETQYF
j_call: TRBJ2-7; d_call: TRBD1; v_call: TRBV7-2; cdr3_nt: TGTGCCAGCAGCTTAAGACAGGGGGGCGAGCAGTACTTC; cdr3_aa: CASSLRQGGEQYF
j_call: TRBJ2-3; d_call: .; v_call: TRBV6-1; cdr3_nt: TGTGCCAGCAGTGCCGTCACAGATACGCAGTATTTT; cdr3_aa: CASSAVTDTQYF
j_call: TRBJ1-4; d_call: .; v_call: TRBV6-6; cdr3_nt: TGTGCCAGCAGTTACAGTGTTAACGAAAAACTGTTTTTT; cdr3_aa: CASSYSVNEKLFF
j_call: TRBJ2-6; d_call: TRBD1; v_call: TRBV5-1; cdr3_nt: TGCGCCAGCAGAAGGGGACAGGCGGACCCTCCCTCCGGGGCCAACGTCCTGACTTTC; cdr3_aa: CASRRGQADPPSGANVLTF
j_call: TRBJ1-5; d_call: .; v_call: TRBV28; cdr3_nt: TGTGCCAGCAAGTCGGGGGTTTTTGATCAGCCCCAGCATTTT; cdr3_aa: CASKSGVFDQPQHF
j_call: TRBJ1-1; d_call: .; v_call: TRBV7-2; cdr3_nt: TGTGCCAGCAGCTTTTTTGCAGGGATGGATACTGAAGCTTTCTTT; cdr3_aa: CASSFFAGMDTEAFF
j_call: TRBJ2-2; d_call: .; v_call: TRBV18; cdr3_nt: TGTGCCAGCTCACCAGGGTCCGCCGGGGAGCTGTTTTTT; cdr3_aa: CASSPGSAGELFF
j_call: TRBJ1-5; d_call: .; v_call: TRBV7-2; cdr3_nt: TGTGCCAGCAGCCCAGATACTCAGCCCCAGCATTTT; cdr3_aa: CASSPDTQPQHF
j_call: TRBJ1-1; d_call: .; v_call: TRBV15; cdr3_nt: TGTGCCACCAGCAGAGGGGGAGTTGTAGCAACTGAAGCTTTCTTT; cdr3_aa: CATSRGGVVATEAFF
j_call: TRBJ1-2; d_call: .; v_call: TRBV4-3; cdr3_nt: TGCGCCAGCAGCCCTCGTTCCGGGACCTATGGCTACACCTTC; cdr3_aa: CASSPRSGTYGYTF
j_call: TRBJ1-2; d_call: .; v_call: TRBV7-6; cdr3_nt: TGTGCCAGCAGCGCACCCTTGTCGGGTGGCTACACCTTC; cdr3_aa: CASSAPLSGGYTF
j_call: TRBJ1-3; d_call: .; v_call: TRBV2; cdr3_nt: TGTGCCAGCAGGGCAGACAGTGGCAACACCATATATTTT; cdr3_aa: CASRADSGNTIYF
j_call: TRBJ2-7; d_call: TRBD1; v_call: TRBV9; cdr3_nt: TGTGCCAGCAGTGCCGGGACAGGGCAATCCTACGAGCAGTACTTC; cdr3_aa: CASSAGTGQSYEQYF
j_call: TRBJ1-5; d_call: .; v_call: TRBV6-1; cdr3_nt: TGTGCCAGCAGTGAACCCATAGGGGGGGCAGGGCTTGTAGTGAGTCAGCCCCAGCATTTT; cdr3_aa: CASSEPIGGAGLVVSQPQHF
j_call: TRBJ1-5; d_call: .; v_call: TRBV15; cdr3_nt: TGTGCCACCAGCACCACGACAGGCTGGGGCAATCAGCCCCAGCATTTT; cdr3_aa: CATSTTTGWGNQPQHF
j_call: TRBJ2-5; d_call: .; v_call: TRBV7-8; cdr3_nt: TGTGCCAGCAGCTTAGTTGCCGACTTGAAAGAGACCCAGTACTTC; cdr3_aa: CASSLVADLKETQYF